The entry below describes one TCR beta chain. Antigen specificity is unknown. The data stem from a study of CD8+ T cells in alopecia areata. CDR3 length: 12 residues. Germline-derived CDR1 and CDR2 are SNHLY and FYNNEI. V was shortened by 4 bases and J by 6 bases, with 10 bases between the two germline ends. Stated treatment: oral pan-JAK inhibitor, 5-10 mg twice daily. cDNA prepared by RNA extraction and subsequent reverse transcription served as the template for sequencing. Profiled with immunoSEQ multiplex PCR; TCRdb holds only in-frame clones, not every one. The sample has about 250,000 clones, over 45% seen once; the top ten hold about 0.88%. General study results and limits: Across lesional scalp, and particularly alopecia totalis/universalis, clonality surpassed that of normal scalp. Among the 100 top clones, expanded CD8+ clones, like scalp clonality, were significantly decreased by tofacitinib. When scalp samples are sequenced, resident alphabeta T cells of normal skin are also captured.

This clonotype originated in a human donor with alopecia areata. The V call is TRBV2, the J call TRBJ2-7; D gene uncertain. The specimen was CD4+ T cells sorted from blood, collected at week 52, from a patient treated with tofacitinib. CDR3 loop: CASSVTIFEQYF. In DNA form, the CDR3 reads TGTGCCAGCAGTGTAACGATCTTCGAGCAGTACTTC.